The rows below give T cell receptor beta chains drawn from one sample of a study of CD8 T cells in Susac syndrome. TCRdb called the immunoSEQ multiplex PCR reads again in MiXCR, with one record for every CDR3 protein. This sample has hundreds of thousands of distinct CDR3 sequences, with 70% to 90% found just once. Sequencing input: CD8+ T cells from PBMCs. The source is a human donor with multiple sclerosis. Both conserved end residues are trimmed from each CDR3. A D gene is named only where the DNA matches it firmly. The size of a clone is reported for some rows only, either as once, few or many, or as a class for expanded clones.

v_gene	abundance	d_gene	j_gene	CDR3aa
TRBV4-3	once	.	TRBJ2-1	ASSQDGNRYNEQF
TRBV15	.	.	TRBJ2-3	ATKGPLAADTQY
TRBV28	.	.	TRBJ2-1	ASRSTGSNEQF
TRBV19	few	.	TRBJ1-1	ASSITGEAF
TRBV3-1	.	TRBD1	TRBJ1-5	ASSQGQGVSNQPQH
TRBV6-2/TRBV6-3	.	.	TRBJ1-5	ASSLFANLHSNQPQH
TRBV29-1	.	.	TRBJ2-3	SVEAGSVDTQY
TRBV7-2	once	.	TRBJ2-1	ASSLVGLGTRNEQF
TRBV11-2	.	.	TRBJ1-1	ASSLGMGRDTEAF
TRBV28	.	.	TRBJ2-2	ASSLPGDTGELF
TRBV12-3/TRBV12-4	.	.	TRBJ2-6	ASQLTGANVLT
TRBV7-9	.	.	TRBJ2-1	ASKAYYPANNEQF
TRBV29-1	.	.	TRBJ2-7	SVESAGTSYEQY
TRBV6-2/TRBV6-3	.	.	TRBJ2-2	ASSYPPRGDGELF
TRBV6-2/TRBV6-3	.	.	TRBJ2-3	ASSTIQVTDTQY